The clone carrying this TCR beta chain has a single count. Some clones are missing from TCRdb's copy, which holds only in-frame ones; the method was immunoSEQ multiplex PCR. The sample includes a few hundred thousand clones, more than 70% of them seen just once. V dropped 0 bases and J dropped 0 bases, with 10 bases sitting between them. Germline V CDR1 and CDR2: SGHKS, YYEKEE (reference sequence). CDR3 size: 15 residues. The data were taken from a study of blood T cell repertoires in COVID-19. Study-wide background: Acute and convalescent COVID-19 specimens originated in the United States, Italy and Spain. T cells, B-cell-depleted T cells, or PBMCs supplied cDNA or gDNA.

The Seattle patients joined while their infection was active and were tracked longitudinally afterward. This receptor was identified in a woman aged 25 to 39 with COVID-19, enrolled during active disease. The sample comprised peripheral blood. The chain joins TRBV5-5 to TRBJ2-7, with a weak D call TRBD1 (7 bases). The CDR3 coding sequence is TGTGCCAGCAGCTTGGCCCAGGGGGGCTCCTACGAGCAGTACGTC. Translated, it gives CASSLAQGGSYEQYV.